This T cell receptor (beta chain) was observed in a study of blood T cell repertoires in COVID-19. Study context: There were acute and convalescent COVID-19 samples, and they came from the United States, Italy and Spain. The analysed material was cDNA or gDNA that came from T cells, B-cell-depleted T cells, or PBMCs.

Per the original methods: How many nucleated cells were present was estimated from reference gene primer amplification. TCRdb keeps only in-frame clones here, not all; method: immunoSEQ multiplex PCR. The V and J calls and clone size come from that table; D and trimming were worked out from the DNA. This sample has roughly 74,000 clones, with 84% found just once. The sequence was collected from a man between 65 and 85 years old with acute or convalescent COVID-19. The sequenced sample consisted of peripheral blood.

The CDR3 loop reads CASSLLSGSDTEAFF. CDR3 DNA: TGTGCCAGCAGTTTATTGAGTGGGAGTGACACTGAAGCTTTCTTT. This chain links TRBV28 with TRBJ1-1; D ambiguous. Germline CDR1 is MDHEN and CDR2 is SYDVKM. The CDR3 consists of 15 residues. V was pared by 1 base and J by 3 bases, with 12 bases between.